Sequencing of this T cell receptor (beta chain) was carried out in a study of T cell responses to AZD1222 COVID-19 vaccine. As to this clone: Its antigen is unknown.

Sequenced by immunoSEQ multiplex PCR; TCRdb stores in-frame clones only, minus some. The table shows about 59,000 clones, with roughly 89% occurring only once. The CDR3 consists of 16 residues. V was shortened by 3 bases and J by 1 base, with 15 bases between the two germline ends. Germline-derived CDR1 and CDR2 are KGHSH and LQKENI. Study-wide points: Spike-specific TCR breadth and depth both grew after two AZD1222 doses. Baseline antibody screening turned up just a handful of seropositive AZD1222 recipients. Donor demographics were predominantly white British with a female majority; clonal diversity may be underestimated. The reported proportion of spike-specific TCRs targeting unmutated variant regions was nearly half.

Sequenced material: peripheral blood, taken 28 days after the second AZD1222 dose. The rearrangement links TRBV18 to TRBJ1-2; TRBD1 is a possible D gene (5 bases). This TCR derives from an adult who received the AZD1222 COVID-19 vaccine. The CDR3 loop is CASSPYRRTINYGYTF. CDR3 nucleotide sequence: TGTGCCAGCTCACCTTACAGGCGAACAATTAACTATGGCTACACCTTC.